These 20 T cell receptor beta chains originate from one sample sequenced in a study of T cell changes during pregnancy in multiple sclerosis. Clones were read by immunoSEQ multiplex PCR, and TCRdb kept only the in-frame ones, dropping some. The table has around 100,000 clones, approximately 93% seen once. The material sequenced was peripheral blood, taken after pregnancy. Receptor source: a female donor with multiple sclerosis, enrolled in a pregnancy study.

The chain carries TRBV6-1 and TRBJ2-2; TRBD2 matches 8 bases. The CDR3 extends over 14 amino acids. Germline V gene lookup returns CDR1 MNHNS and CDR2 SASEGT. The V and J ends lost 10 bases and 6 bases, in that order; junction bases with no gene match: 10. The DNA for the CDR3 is TGTGCCACCGAAGTCGGGGGGGGAGCCGGGGAGCTGTTTTTT. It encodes CATEVGGGAGELFF.

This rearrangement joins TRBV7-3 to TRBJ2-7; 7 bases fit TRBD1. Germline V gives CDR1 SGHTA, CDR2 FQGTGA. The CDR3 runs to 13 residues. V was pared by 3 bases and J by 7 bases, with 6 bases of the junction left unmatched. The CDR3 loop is CASSFTGAREQYF. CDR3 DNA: TGTGCCAGCAGCTTCACAGGGGCCCGGGAGCAGTACTTC. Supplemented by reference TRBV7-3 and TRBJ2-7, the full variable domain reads GAGVSQTPSNKVTEKGKYVELRCDPISGHTALYWYRQSLGQGPEFLIYFQGTGAADDSGLPNDRFFAVRPEGSVSTLKIQRTERGDSAVYLCASSFTGAREQYFGPGTRLTVT.

CDR3 in DNA: TGCAGCGTCCTCACCGGGACAGGGGAGAAACTGTTTTTT. It is translated as CSVLTGTGEKLFF. This rearrangement joins TRBV29-1 to TRBJ1-4; TRBD1 matches 10 bases. Germline CDR1 reads SQVTM; CDR2 reads ANQGSEA. The CDR3 contains 13 residues. The V and J ends lost 6 bases and 11 bases, in that order; junction bases with no gene match: 9.

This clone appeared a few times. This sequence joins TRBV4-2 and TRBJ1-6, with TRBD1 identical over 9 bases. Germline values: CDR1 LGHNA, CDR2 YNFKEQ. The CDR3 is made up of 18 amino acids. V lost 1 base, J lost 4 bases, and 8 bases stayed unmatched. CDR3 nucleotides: TGTGCCAGCAGCCAAGCGGCCGGGACAGGGAGTTATAATTCACCCCTCCACTTT. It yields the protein CASSQAAGTGSYNSPLHF.

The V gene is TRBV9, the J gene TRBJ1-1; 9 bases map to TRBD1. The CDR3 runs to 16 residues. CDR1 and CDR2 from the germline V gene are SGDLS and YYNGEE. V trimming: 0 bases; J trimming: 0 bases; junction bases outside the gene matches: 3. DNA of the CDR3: TGTGCCAGCAGCGTAGGGGACAGGGATATGAACACTGAAGCTTTCTTT. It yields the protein CASSVGDRDMNTEAFF.

The CDR3 DNA reads TGTGCCAGCAGTTCCTCGGTCCGGGTAGGGGACGAGCAGTACTTC. This gives the protein CASSSSVRVGDEQYF. The V and J genes are TRBV5-4 and TRBJ2-7; possibly TRBD1 for D (5 bases). Trimming took off 5 bases at V and 5 bases at J, with 20 bases between the two ends. Germline CDR1 SGHNT, CDR2 YYREEE (reference sequence). The length of the CDR3 is 15 residues.

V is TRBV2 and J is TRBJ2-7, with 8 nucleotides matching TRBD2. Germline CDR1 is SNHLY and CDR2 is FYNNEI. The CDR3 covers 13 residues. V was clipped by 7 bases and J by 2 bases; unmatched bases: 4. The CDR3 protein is CASITSGTYEQYF. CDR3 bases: TGTGCCAGCATCACTAGCGGTACCTACGAGCAGTACTTC.

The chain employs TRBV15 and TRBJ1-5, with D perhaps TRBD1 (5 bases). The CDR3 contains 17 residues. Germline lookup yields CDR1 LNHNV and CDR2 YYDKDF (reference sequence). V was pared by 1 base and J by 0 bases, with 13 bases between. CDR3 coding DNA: TGTGCCACCAGCAGAGTCCCTTACCAGGGTAGCAATCAGCCCCAGCATTTT. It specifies CATSRVPYQGSNQPQHF.

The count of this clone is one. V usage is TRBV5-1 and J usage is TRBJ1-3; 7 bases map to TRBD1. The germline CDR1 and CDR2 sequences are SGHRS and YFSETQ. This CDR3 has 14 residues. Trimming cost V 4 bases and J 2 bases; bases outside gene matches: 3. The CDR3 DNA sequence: TGCGCCAGCAGCCTGGGGACAGCTGGAAACACCATATATTTT. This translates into CASSLGTAGNTIYF.

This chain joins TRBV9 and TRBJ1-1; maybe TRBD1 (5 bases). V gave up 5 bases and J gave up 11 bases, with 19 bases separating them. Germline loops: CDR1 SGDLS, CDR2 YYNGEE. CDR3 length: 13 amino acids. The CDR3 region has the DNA TGTGCCAGCAGTTCCGGGGGGGGAGAGGTGGCTTTCTTT. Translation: CASSSGGGEVAFF. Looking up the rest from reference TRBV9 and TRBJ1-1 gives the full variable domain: DSGVTQTPKHLITATGQRVTLRCSPRSGDLSVYWYQQSLDQGLQFLIQYYNGEERAKGNILERFSAQQFPDLHSELNLSSLELGDSALYFCASSSGGGEVAFFGQGTRLTVV.

CDR3 sequence: CAWSPPLLSGNTIYF. Here the CDR3 DNA reads TGTGCCTGGAGTCCTCCCCTTCTCTCTGGAAACACCATATATTTT. This chain uses TRBV30 with TRBJ1-3; D ambiguous. Trimming left V 2 bases short and J 0 bases short, with 11 bases between. Per germline, CDR1 GTSNPN and CDR2 SVGIG (reference sequence). The length of the CDR3 is 15 residues.

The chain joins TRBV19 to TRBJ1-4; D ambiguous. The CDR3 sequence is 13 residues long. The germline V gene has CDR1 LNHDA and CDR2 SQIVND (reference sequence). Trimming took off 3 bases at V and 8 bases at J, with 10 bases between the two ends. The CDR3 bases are TGTGCCAGTAGTATTCTTGCCAGGGAAAAACTGTTTTTT. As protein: CASSILAREKLFF.

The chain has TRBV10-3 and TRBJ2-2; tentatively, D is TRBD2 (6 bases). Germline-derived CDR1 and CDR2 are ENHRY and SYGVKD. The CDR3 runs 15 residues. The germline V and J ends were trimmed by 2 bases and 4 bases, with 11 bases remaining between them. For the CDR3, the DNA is TGTGCCATCAGTGAGGGCGGGGCGAGCACCGGGGAGCTGTTTTTT. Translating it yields CAISEGGASTGELFF.

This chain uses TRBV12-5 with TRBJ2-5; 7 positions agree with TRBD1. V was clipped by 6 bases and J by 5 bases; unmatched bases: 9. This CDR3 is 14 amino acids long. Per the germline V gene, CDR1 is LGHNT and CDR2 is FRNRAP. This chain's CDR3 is CASGQQGMGETQYF. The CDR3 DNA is TGTGCTAGTGGCCAACAGGGGATGGGGGAGACCCAGTACTTC.

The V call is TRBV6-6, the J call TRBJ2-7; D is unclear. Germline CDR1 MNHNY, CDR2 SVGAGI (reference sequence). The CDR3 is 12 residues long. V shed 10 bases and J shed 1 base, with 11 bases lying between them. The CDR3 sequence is CATHSGSYEQYF. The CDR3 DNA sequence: TGTGCCACCCACTCAGGTTCCTACGAGCAGTACTTC.

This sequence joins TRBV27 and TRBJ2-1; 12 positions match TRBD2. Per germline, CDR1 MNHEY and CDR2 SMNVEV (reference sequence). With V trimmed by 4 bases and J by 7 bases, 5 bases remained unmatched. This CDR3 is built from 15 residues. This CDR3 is CASSWASGGGNEQFF. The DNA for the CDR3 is TGTGCCAGCAGTTGGGCTAGCGGGGGGGGAAATGAGCAGTTCTTC.

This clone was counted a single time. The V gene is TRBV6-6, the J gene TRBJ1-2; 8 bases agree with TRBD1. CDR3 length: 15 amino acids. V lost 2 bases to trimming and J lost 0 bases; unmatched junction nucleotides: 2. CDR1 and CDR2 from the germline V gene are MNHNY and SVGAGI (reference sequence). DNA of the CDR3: TGTGCCAGCAGTTACGAACAGGGGGCTAACTATGGCTACACCTTC. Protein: CASSYEQGANYGYTF.

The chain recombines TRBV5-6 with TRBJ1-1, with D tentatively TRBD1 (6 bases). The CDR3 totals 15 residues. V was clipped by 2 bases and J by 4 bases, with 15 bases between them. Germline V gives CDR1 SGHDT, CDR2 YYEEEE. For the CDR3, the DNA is TGTGCCAGCAGCTTTCTTTTGGGGGCAGGCACTGAAGCTTTCTTT. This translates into CASSFLLGAGTEAFF.

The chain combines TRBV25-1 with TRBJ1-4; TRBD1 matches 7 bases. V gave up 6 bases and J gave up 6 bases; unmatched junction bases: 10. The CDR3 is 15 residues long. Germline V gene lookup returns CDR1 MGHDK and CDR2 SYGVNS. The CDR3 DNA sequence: TGTGCCAGCAGGGGGAACGGACAGGTGGATGAAAAACTGTTTTTT. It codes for CASRGNGQVDEKLFF. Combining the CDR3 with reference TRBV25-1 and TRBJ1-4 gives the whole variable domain EADIYQTPRYLVIGTGKKITLECSQTMGHDKMYWYQQDPGMELHLIHYSYGVNSTEKGDLSSESTVSRIRTEHFPLTLESARPSHTSQYLCASRGNGQVDEKLFFGSGTQLSVL.

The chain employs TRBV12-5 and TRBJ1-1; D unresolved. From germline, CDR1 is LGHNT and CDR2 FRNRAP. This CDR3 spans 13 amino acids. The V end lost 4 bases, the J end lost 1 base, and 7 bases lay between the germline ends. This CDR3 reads CASGSGRNTEAFF. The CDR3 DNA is TGTGCTAGTGGTTCCGGTCGGAACACTGAAGCTTTCTTT.